This TCR beta chain was identified in a study of blood T cell repertoires in COVID-19. About the study: The cDNA or gDNA used as material had been derived from T cells, B-cell-depleted T cells, or PBMCs.

Authors' methods: Quantification of nucleated cells was approximated via reference gene primer amplification. Assay: immunoSEQ multiplex PCR; the TCRdb copy retains only in-frame clones and omits some. D and trimming come from the DNA, and the V and J calls and clone size come from that table. The profile shows under 300,000 clones, 80% to 90% of them singletons. Adults between roughly 18 and 89 years of age took part from approximately 24 US areas. Cohort 3 recovery required two negative PCRs, clearance, or symptom resolution. The CDR3 has 16 residues. Trimming pared 6 bases from V and 0 bases from J, leaving 14 bases between. Germline V gene data show CDR1 as SNHLY and CDR2 as FYNNEI.

This clonotype was sampled from a man in his forties who had recovered from COVID-19. This chain joins TRBV2 and TRBJ1-4, with D possibly TRBD1 on 6 matching bases. Sequenced sample: PBMCs or T cells enriched from blood (not recorded which). The CDR3 region is CASRDGQITTNEKLFF. In nucleotides, the CDR3 is TGTGCCAGCAGAGACGGACAGATTACAACTAATGAAAAACTGTTTTTT.